This TCR beta chain stems from a study of cytomegalovirus exposure and HLA in healthy donors (dated by TCRdb to about 2017). Broadly, across the study: According to an earlier analysis of 587 of the donors, roughly 180 million T cells yielded approximately 120 million unique TCR beta sequences and around 300 Gb of sequence data. In an earlier analysis of over 550 of the donors, high-throughput TCR beta sequencing was used to judge whether each TCR beta V gene segment behaved as functional or pseudogenic. The study profiled the T cell repertoires of about 640 subjects by immunosequencing and related them to cytomegalovirus serostatus. An early release covering over 500 HLA-typed donors comprised 250 to 350 gigabases of sequencing data and tens of millions of unique TCR sequences. Typing coverage differed by locus: A, B, C, DRB1 and DQB1 were typed in roughly 620-640 donors, DQA1 in 500 to 550, DPA1 in some 610, and DPB1 in 400 to 490. Alongside the repertoire data, information on donor age, sex, ethnicity and CMV serostatus was compiled. Among some 400 genotyped donors of the cohort, an average of roughly 240,000 unique TCR beta nucleotide sequences were sequenced per donor, roughly a sixth of them non-productive. The genetic ancestry cluster associated with self-reported Caucasian donors included about 84% of the 350 to 500 genotyped donors. All discovery cohort repertoires had been generated on a single sequencing platform. In addition to the first cohort of approximately 670 subjects, a separate validation cohort of 130 or so different subjects was used. Rather than drawing on any new phenotypic data, the later analysis identified candidate immune exposures from TCR beta sequences and the way those sequences occurred across donors. The study combined high-throughput TCR immunosequencing, statistical association of individual TCRs with disease status, and machine learning to predict cytomegalovirus infection status. HLA typing included class I and class II loci at four-digit resolution. Genome-wide SNP genotypes for about 65% of the roughly 670 donors were used in a later genetic analysis, which treated that subset as a discovery cohort. Four or five DR-DQ haplotypes were handled as single units for association and clustering, since linkage in the cohort was strong. The study aimed to test whether signatures of past pathogen exposure could be identified by cataloging public T cell receptors. A later analysis re-examined previously published TCR beta repertoires from around 670 donors and added high-resolution HLA genotyping to investigate patterns of TCR occurrence. What the authors observed across the whole study: Roughly uniform sequencing depth across donors was assumed in presence/absence analyses, although this assumption may not hold. Because counts were too low, seventeen rarely observed V segments, including chromosome 9 orphons, were left out of the earlier analysis of 587 of the donors. A later analysis associated 17,000 or so TCR beta sequences with specific HLA alleles at a false discovery rate of 0.05. In vitro tests confirmed that a few of the cytomegalovirus-associated TCR beta chains recognize cytomegalovirus antigens. A later analysis found that TCR association rates varied across HLA loci, with DRB1 alleles showing the most associated TCRs and HLA-C alleles the fewest. Because HLA typing was unavailable for some donors at each locus, only the typed subset was used in association tests. In an earlier analysis of approximately 600 of the donors, most TCR beta V segments were observed in productive rearrangements about 87% or about 30% of the time, broadly matching IMGT annotations. Most TCR sequences were observed very rarely across donors, whereas some public TCRs were present in many individuals. Some IMGT-functional V segments, including TRBV6-2 and TRBV6-3, could not be told apart with the 87-base-pair reads, so those segments were excluded. In both the original and validation cohorts, the classifier was reported to diagnose cytomegalovirus status with high specificity and sensitivity. CMV serostatus was the only immune exposure information available for the cohort. A group of highly shared sequence variants was considered likely to be a technical artifact of the sequencing pipeline. A later analysis found that most CMV-associated TCR beta chains appeared HLA-restricted, with HLA associations seemingly driven largely by CMV exposure. When HLA alleles, especially DR and DQ, strongly co-occurred, attributing TCR associations to individual alleles was difficult. The authors suggested that the approach could potentially be generalized to other disease states and immunological phenotypes. A total of 150 or so TCR beta chains were listed by the study as associated with cytomegalovirus. A later genetic analysis reported fewer N-insertions in productive TCRs among donors in an Asian-associated ancestry cluster than the roughly 620-donor mean. In a later genetic analysis, a missense DCLRE1C variant was associated with V-gene and J-gene trimming of TCR beta chains, and the association was replicated in an independent cohort. In a later analysis, several top co-occurrence clusters were reported to appear linked to parvovirus B19, influenza, CMV and Epstein-Barr virus. A further reported finding was that TCR beta sequences accurately predicted the HLA-A and HLA-B alleles for most subjects in the first cohort. The cohort was sequenced for TCR beta chains only, and without alpha or paired-chain data the features that could be detected were limited. Compared with equally common non-associated chains, HLA-associated TCR beta chains in a later analysis were more clonally expanded and had lower generation probabilities. Correlated functional status among segregating V segments might be attributable to linkage disequilibrium, but an unknown experimental factor could not be ruled out.

A remark on this clone: Its antigen is still unknown. The record has no base qualities; no much larger clone is one base away.

From the cysteine up to the phenylalanine, the CDR3 has a length of 12 residues. The sequence is cut down to CDR3 DNA, 36 bases in frame from base 1. From the germline V gene (reference sequence), CDR1 is SGHNT and CDR2 is YYREEE. Trimming costs V 4 bases and J 0 bases, and their ends lie 4 bases apart. The method behind the library was the immunoSEQ multiplex PCR assay. A mixture of 60 forward primers for TCR Vbeta segments and 13 reverse primers for TCR Jbeta segments was used in the multiplex PCR. A multiplex PCR assay on genomic DNA amplified the CDR3 region of rearranged TCR beta genes. The amplified TCR beta libraries were sequenced on the Illumina HiSeq System as 87-base-pair reads. Regarding the original processing steps: A later analysis tallied approximately 87 million unique TCR beta chains across the 650 to 750 repertoires, and roughly 11 million of those chains were shared by two or more donors. A nearest-neighbor algorithm error-corrected the raw reads and collapsed the reads into unique sequences, merging closely related sequences to remove PCR and sequencing errors. V, D and J gene segments were assigned by aligning CDR3 sequences to IMGT reference sequences. For a sequence to be retained, at least a six-nucleotide match to both a V gene segment and a J gene segment was required. Rearrangements were called productive when the CDR3 lacked stop codons and stayed in frame with V and J; all others were non-productive. CDR3 was defined according to IMGT convention as the region running from the second conserved V-encoded cysteine to the conserved J-encoded phenylalanine. The earlier analysis of 587 of the donors excluded sequences that lacked an unambiguous match to a single V gene segment. In an earlier analysis of several hundred of the donors, a V segment was called functional when productive rearrangements were above 56.7%, and segregating when the standard deviation between donors exceeded 5%. A statistical classification framework was built for diagnosing cytomegalovirus status from the catalog of TCR beta chain sequences. A later analysis assigned V and J genes by comparing TCR nucleotide sequences with IMGT/GENE-DB human TR gene sequences. In a later analysis, CDR3 sequences and most-parsimonious VDJ recombination scenarios were assigned using the TCRdist pipeline. In a later analysis, each TCR beta chain was defined by its CDR3 amino acid sequence together with its V-gene family, and reads without a unique V-gene family were excluded. A later analysis removed several hundred highly shared, low-generation-probability nucleotide sequences to deal with suspected cross-contamination and a sequencing artifact. In a later analysis, a clonal expansion index was calculated for each public chain from normalized within-repertoire ranks of inferred template counts. In a later analysis, generation probabilities were computed using a VDJ recombination model fitted to out-of-frame rearrangements, and the results were checked against IGoR. In a later analysis, hypergeometric tests were used to score TCR-TCR, TCR-HLA and TCR-CMV co-occurrence, with a repertoire-size bias correction applied to TCR pairs. False discovery rates were estimated in a later analysis by permuting HLA or CMV assignments 20 times. In a later analysis, co-occurring TCRs were grouped with DBSCAN, and TCRdist sequence similarity was added when clustering was performed within HLA-allele-positive subsets. For co-occurrence clustering, repertoires with fewer than 30,000 or more than 120,000 public chains were excluded, along with roughly 5 repertoires with anomalous nucleotide sharing. TCRdb stores this immuneACCESS table with in-frame sequences only. Part of the clones is absent; in the studies checked, under half of the shortfall reflects unresolved V genes, and no reason is known for the rest. The V and J calls and clone size are taken from that table; D and trimming were inferred from the DNA. Counted in this sample were approximately 120,000 clones; about 79% of them appeared once. About 1.9% of the sample rests with the top ten.

The cohort consisted of some 670 healthy bone marrow donors. At the time of sampling, all cohort members were nominally healthy, though unrecorded immune exposures were likely present. The donor tested CMV seronegative, placing the donor among the 352 seronegative members of the cohort. Each donor provided a peripheral blood sample, and peripheral blood mononuclear cells were used for TCR beta sequencing. The Qiagen DNeasy Blood Extraction Kit was used to extract genomic DNA from the blood cell samples. The sample taken for sequencing was PBMCs. The sequence came from a man in his fifties in good health and CMV-seronegative. The chain is assembled from TRBV5-4 and TRBJ2-5; the D gene cannot be named for sure. CDR3 protein: CASSADQETQYF. The DNA reads TGTGCCAGCAGCGCGGACCAAGAGACCCAGTACTTC. With all but the CDR3 taken from the reference TRBV5-4 and TRBJ2-5 genes, the full variable domain is: ETGVTQSPTHLIKTRGQQVTLRCSSQSGHNTVSWYQQALGQGPQFIFQYYREEENGRGNFPPRFSGLQFPNYSSELNVNALELDDSALYLCASSADQETQYFGPGTRLLVL.